This TCR beta chain was retrieved from a study of cytomegalovirus exposure and HLA in healthy donors. The PCR made use of 60 Vbeta and 13 Jbeta primers. Assay: immunoSEQ multiplex PCR; the TCRdb copy retains only in-frame clones and omits some. Of roughly 160,000 clones listed, about three quarters are singletons. Germline V gene lookup returns CDR1 SGHVS and CDR2 FQNEAQ. The V end lost 5 bases, the J end lost 1 base, and 11 bases lay between the germline ends. The CDR3 contains 14 residues. The specimen was PBMCs. V usage is TRBV7-8 and J usage is TRBJ2-5, with D perhaps matching TRBD1 (5 bases). This TCR was recovered from a woman in her 30s in good health and CMV-seronegative. The DNA of the CDR3 is TGTGCCAGCAGCCTATACAGGTCCCAAGAGACCCAGTACTTC. Protein product: CASSLYRSQETQYF.